This T cell receptor beta chain came from a study of monozygotic twins with inflammatory bowel disease (dated by TCRdb to the late 2010s). In terms of the full investigation: The complete study included roughly 30 monozygotic twin pairs: 19 IBD-discordant Danish pairs and nine German pairs, of which four were IBD-concordant and five were IBD-discordant. Disease-associated traits were sought mainly through comparisons between IBD patients and their genetically identical healthy co-twins within discordant pairs. Each individual had, on average, about 151 000 unique TCRalpha sequences and 181 000 unique TCRbeta sequences available for analysis. The study at large found these results: Differing immunosuppressive treatments among patients may have added background noise and inter-individual variability to the repertoires. No difference in repertoire similarity was observed between concordant and discordant twins, possibly owing to limited statistical power. The results gave no support for a single strong signal or clonotype linked to IBD. Compared with healthy twins, IBD patients shared fewer clonotypes with other individuals, and the difference was most pronounced in patients with signs of disease activity. The analysis was unable to tell apart different T cell subtypes. IBD patients had lower TCRbeta repertoire diversity, measured by the inverse Simpson index, than their healthy co-twins.

Library preparation was by 5' RACE. For each TCR library, roughly 3,600 ng of total RNA was used. For each sample, cDNA synthesis was carried out in eight separate reactions using SMARTScribe reverse transcriptase. Unique molecular identifiers containing a 6-nucleotide sample barcode were introduced through template switching during cDNA synthesis. Amplification of TCRalpha and TCRbeta cDNA involved two nested PCRs of around 16 and 10 cycles, and each PCR was followed by bead purification. Before amplification, the cDNA was both treated with uracil DNA-glycosylase and purified with the QIAquick PCR purification kit. In the second PCR, Illumina TruSeq-compatible adapters and sample-specific barcodes were added. TapeStation and Qubit were used to check library quality and concentration, and 5 to 6.5 ng of each library was pooled. The pooled libraries were sequenced with 2 x 100 bp reads and custom sequencing primers on an Illumina HiSeq2500 single-index Rapid Run. The authors' pipeline ran thus. UMI-based consensus assembly with MiGEC version 1.2.6 was used to correct PCR and sequencing errors. MiXCR version 2.1.1 was used for V(D)J alignment, clonotype assembly and CDR3 extraction. Gene usage, clonotype sharing and MAIT/NKT TCR abundance were normalised by analysing the top 1000, 10 000 and 20 000 clonotypes per sample. After downsampling to 27 000 UMIs, diversity was calculated as the inverse Simpson index using the vegan R package. Statistical testing used paired Mann-Whitney U tests on the discordant twin pairs and applied Benjamini-Hochberg correction for multiple testing. TCRdb reprocessed the reads and provides one entry for every CDR3 protein sequence; no DNA is given. The V and J calls shown here were made by TCRdb, not taken from the authors' results. This sample's table lists fewer than 200,000 distinct CDR3 sequences. The ten largest make up approximately 2.8% of the sample.

From each donor, a roughly 2.6 ml peripheral blood sample was collected into PAXgene tubes and stored at -80 degrees C. Without any T cell sorting, total RNA was extracted from whole blood using the PAXgene blood miRNA kit on an automated QIAcube. Peripheral blood from monozygotic twin pairs concordant or discordant for inflammatory bowel disease was subjected to deep TCRalpha and TCRbeta repertoire profiling with unique molecular barcoding. Smoking habits were recorded for all twin pairs, and each individual was classified as a current, former or never smoker. On this clonotype itself: Its cognate antigen has yet to be identified.

Including cysteine and phenylalanine, the CDR3 has 16 amino acids. The DNA is unrecorded. Via the germline V gene, CDR1 is SGHDT and CDR2 YYEEEE. The clonotype comes from a human donor with ulcerative colitis or Crohn's disease, or a healthy co-twin of an affected twin (not recorded which). The chain joins TRBV5-6 to TRBJ2-3; TCRdb selects TRBD1, and the lack of DNA leaves this call unchecked. The sequencing input was blood. The CDR3 protein is CASSFLPGRSTDTQYF.